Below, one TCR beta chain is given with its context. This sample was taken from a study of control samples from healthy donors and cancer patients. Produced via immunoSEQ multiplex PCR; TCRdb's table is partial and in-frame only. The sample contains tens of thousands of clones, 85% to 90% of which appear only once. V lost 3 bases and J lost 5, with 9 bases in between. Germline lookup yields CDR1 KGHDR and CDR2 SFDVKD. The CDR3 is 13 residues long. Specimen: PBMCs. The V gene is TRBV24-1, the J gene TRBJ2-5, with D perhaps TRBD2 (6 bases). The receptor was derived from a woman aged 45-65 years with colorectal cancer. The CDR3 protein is CATSDGGRETQYF. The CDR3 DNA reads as TGTGCCACCAGTGATGGGGGGAGGGAGACCCAGTACTTC.